Below are 7 T cell receptor beta chains sequenced from a single sample in a study of T cells after yellow fever vaccination. TCRdb reprocessed the 5' RACE reads via MiXCR and lists one record per CDR3 protein. The sample contains 400,000 or so distinct CDR3 sequences, over 15% of which appear only once. The sequencing used PBMCs, collected before the yellow fever booster vaccination. These receptors all come from a man between 18 and 29 years old who received the YFV17D yellow fever vaccine.

This chain uses TRBV3-1 with TRBJ1-6, with 8 bases lining up with TRBD1. The V segment lost 4 bases and the J segment 9 bases; nucleotides outside the gene matches: 8. This CDR3 has 15 amino acids. The germline gives CDR1 LGHDT, CDR2 YNNKEL (reference sequence). CDR3 protein: CASSPSGQGSSPLHF. The CDR3, as DNA: TGTGCCAGCAGCCCGTCCGGACAGGGAAGTTCACCCCTCCACTTT.

This clonotype was observed many times. The chain links TRBV29-1 to TRBJ2-1; no firm D call. This CDR3 spans 13 amino acids. Per germline, CDR1 SQVTM and CDR2 ANQGSEA. Trimming took 4 bases from V and 3 from J, leaving 10 bases between them. The CDR3 is CSVGGADYNEQFF. Written as DNA, the CDR3 is TGCAGCGTTGGAGGAGCAGACTACAATGAGCAGTTCTTC.

This clonotype was seen more than once but under ten times. The chain couples TRBV4-2 to TRBJ1-5; 8 bases are a match to TRBD1. This CDR3 has 15 residues. Germline loops: CDR1 LGHNA, CDR2 YNFKEQ. J gave up 6 bases and V 0 bases, and 4 bases lay outside the gene matches. CDR3 sequence reads: CASSQEDRGGQPQHF. The DNA of the CDR3 is TGTGCCAGCAGCCAAGAAGACAGGGGCGGTCAGCCCCAGCATTTT.

The rearrangement joins TRBV11-3 to TRBJ2-7; D is undetermined. Germline V gene lookup returns CDR1 SGHNT and CDR2 YENEEA. The CDR3 has 13 amino acids. V was clipped by 3 bases and J by 5 bases, with 11 bases between them. The CDR3: CASSLTAADEQYV. CDR3 bases: TGTGCCAGCAGCTTGACGGCTGCGGACGAGCAGTACGTC.

The DNA for the CDR3 is TGCGCCAGCAGCTCAACCCGGGATGAGCAGTTCTTC. Protein product: CASSSTRDEQFF. The chain has TRBV5-1 and TRBJ2-1; D not certain. The CDR3 runs 12 residues. Germline CDR1 SGHRS, CDR2 YFSETQ. Trimming pared 3 bases from V and 8 bases from J, leaving 9 bases between.

This clonotype was counted ten times or more. The V gene is TRBV6-6, the J gene TRBJ2-6; possible D gene TRBD1, 6 bases. The CDR3 loop spans 15 amino acids. The germline gives CDR1 MNHNY, CDR2 SVGAGI (reference sequence). The ends were cut back, 6 bases at V and 2 bases at J, with 11 bases in the middle. For the CDR3, the DNA is TGTGCCAGCAGCGATGGGGGCACTGGGGCCAACGTCCTGACTTTC. Its protein is CASSDGGTGANVLTF.

This clonotype showed up just a few times. The rearrangement joins TRBV7-8 to TRBJ2-3, with D perhaps matching TRBD1 or TRBD2 (5 bases each). The CDR3 loop spans 15 amino acids. Trimming cost V 5 bases and J 2 bases, with 14 bases left between them. Germline V CDR1 and CDR2: SGHVS, FQNEAQ. The CDR3 sequence is CASSHGTADTDTQYF. The DNA for the CDR3 is TGTGCCAGCAGCCACGGGACGGCGGACACAGATACGCAGTATTTT.